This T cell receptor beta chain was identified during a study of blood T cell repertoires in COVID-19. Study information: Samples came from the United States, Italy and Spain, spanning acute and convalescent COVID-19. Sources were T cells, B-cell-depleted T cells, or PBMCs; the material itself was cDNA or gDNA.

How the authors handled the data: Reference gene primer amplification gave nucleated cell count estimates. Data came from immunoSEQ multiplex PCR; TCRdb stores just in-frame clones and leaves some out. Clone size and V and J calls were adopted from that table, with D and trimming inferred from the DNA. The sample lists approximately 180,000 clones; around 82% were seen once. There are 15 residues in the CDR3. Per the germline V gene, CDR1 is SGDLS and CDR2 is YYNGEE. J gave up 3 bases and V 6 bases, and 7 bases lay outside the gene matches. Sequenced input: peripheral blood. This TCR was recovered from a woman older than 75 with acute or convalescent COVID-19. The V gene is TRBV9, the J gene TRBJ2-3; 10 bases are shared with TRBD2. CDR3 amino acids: CASKKRGGGTDTQYF. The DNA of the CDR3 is TGTGCCAGCAAGAAGCGGGGGGGCGGAACAGATACGCAGTATTTT.